This TCR beta chain is drawn from a study of blood T cell repertoires in COVID-19. Looking at the study overall: COVID-19 samples from acute and convalescent phases originated in the United States, Italy and Spain. The cDNA or gDNA used as material had been derived from T cells, B-cell-depleted T cells, or PBMCs.

As handled by the study authors: The assay estimated nucleated cells by amplifying reference gene primers. TCRdb's table, derived via immunoSEQ multiplex PCR, lists solely in-frame clones and lacks some. V and J calls and clone size are given by that table; D and trimming were obtained from the DNA. The profile shows 110,000 or so clones, 81% of them singletons. This clone showed up just a few times. With 4 bases removed from V and 0 bases from J, the gap between germline ends came to 9 bases. Germline values: CDR1 SGHNT, CDR2 YYREEE (reference sequence). This CDR3 has 14 residues. The sample was peripheral blood. The chain has TRBV5-4 and TRBJ2-3, with D unresolved. This clonotype was obtained from a man aged 50-60 years with acute or convalescent COVID-19. The CDR3 nucleotides are TGTGCCAGCAGCCAAGTAGCTAGCACAGATACGCAGTATTTT. It codes for CASSQVASTDTQYF.